This T cell receptor (beta chain) was identified during a study of CD8 T cells in ankylosing spondylitis. Findings and caveats of the study: A TCR beta motif made of 7 to 9 highly homologous variants seemed typical of ankylosing spondylitis blood. Disease-associated clones were reportedly significantly overrepresented in matched ankylosing spondylitis synovial fluid. Disease-linked clones had a CD8+ phenotype and relatively low frequency in peripheral blood.

Germline V lookup: CDR1 SNHLY, CDR2 FYNNEI. CDR3 length equals 14 residues. The junction had 9 bases not matched to a gene; V was cut back by 3 bases and J by 8 bases. A quantitative 5'-RACE method, one with molecular barcodes, was used to make TCR beta libraries. Using its own MiXCR run on the 5' RACE reads, TCRdb lists one record per CDR3 protein. The sample lists hundreds of thousands of distinct CDR3 sequences; approximately 22% were seen once. The table lists this clonotype with a few counts. What it recognizes is unknown. The TCR originated in a male donor with ankylosing spondylitis or in good health (not recorded which). The sample comprised blood, either unsorted or a sorted T cell fraction (not recorded which). The J gene is TRBJ1-1, the V gene TRBV2, with TRBD1 identical over 7 bases. For the CDR3, the DNA is TGTGCCAGCAGTGAGGACAGGCTCTCACCCGAAGCTTTCTTT. It encodes CASSEDRLSPEAFF. The full variable domain, completed using reference TRBV2 and TRBJ1-1, is EPEVTQTPSHQVTQMGQEVILRCVPISNHLYFYWYRQILGQKVEFLVSFYNNEISEKSEIFDDQFSVERPDGSNFTLKIRSTKLEDSAMYFCASSEDRLSPEAFFGQGTRLTVV.